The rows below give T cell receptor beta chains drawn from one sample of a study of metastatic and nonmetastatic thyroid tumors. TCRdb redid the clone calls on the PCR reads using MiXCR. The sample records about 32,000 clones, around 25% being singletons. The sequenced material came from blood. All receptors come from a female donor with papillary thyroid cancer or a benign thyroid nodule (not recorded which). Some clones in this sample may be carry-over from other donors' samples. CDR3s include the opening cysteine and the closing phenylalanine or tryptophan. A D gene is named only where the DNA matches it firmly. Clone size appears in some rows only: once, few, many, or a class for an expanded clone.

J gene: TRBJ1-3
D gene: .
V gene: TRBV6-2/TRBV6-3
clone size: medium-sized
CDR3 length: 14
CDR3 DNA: TGTGCCAGCAGTCCACAGGGTCTGACGAACACCATATATTTT
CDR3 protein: CASSPQGLTNTIYF

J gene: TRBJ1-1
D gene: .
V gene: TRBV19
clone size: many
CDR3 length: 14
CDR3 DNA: TGTGCCAGTAAGGAGGACAGCTTGAACACTGAAGCTTTCTTT
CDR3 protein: CASKEDSLNTEAFF

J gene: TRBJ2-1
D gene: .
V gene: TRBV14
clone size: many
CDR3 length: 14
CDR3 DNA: TGTGCCAGCAGCCAAGCGGGGCTTGGGGATGAGCAGTTCTTC
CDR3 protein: CASSQAGLGDEQFF

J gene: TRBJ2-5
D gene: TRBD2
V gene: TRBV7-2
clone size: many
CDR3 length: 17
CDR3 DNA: TGTGCCAGCAGCATGGCCTTGGCGGGAGGGCCTGGGGAGACCCAGTACTTC
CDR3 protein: CASSMALAGGPGETQYF

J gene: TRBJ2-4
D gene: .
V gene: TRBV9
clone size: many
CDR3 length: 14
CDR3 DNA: TGTGCCAGCAGCGGTCCCAAGTCCAAAAACATTCAGTACTTC
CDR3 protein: CASSGPKSKNIQYF

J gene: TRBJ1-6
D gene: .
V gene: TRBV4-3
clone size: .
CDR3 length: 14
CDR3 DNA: TGCGCCAGCTGCCAAGAAGAGGGGAGTTCACCCCTCCACTTT
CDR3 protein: CASCQEEGSSPLHF

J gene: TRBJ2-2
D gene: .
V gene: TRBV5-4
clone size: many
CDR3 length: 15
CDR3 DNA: TGTGCCAGCAGTTTCGCAGGGTTGGGCACCGGGGAGCTGTTTTTT
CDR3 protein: CASSFAGLGTGELFF

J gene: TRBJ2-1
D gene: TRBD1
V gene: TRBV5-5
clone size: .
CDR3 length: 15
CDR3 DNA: TGTGCCAGCAGCTCCGGGACAGGGGAAATGAATGAGCAGTTCTTC
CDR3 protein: CASSSGTGEMNEQFF

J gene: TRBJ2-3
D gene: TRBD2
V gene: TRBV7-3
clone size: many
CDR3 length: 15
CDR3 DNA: TGTGCCAGCAGCTTAGGGACTAGCGGGAGAGGTACGCAGTATTTT
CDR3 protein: CASSLGTSGRGTQYF

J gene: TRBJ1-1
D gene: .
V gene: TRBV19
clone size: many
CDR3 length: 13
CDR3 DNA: TGTGCCAGTAGTATAATTGGGAACACTGAAGCTTTCTTT
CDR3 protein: CASSIIGNTEAFF

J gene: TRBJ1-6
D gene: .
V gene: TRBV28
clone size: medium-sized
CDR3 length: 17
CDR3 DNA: TGTGCCAGCAGTCCCCACGCACTGGGCTCCTATAATTCACCCCTCCACTTT
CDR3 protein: CASSPHALGSYNSPLHF